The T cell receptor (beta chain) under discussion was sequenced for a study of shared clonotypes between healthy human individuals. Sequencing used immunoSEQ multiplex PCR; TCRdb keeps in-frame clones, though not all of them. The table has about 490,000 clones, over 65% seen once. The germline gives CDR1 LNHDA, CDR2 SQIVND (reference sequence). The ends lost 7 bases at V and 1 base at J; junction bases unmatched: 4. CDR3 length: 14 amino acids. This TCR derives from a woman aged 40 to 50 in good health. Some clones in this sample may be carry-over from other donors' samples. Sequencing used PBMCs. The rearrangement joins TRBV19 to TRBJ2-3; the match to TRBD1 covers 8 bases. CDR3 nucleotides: TGTGCCAGTACCGACAGGGGAGGCACAGATACGCAGTATTTT. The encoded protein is CASTDRGGTDTQYF.